This T cell receptor (beta chain) comes out of a study of prognosis after radiotherapy for stage I lung cancer (dated by TCRdb to the early 2020s). Regarding the complete study: Fewer than 20 stage I NSCLC patients were enrolled in Nanjing, China, between April 2018 and 2019. Fewer than 15 of the patients presented with newly diagnosed primary stage I lung tumors; a few had oligometastatic NSCLC following surgical resection of the primary tumor. Every patient was regarded as medically inoperable, because of comorbidities in some 13 cases and refusal of surgery in roughly 7 cases. The cohort was made up of roughly 13 men and a handful of women, with a median age of approximately 74 years and an age range of roughly 50 to 95 years. Squamous cell carcinoma histology was identified in 7 or 8 patients, and adenocarcinoma histology was identified in under 15 patients. Using image-guided IMRT or VMAT, SBRT was delivered in 3 to 5 fractions at a biologically effective dose of at least 100 Gy. Concurrent therapy was not administered to any patient alongside SBRT. Distant metastases were developed by four of the 19 patients after SBRT, at a median of roughly 7 months, whereas no significant progression was observed in the other 15 patients. This study profiled peripheral blood TCR beta repertoires from stage I NSCLC patients before and after stereotactic body radiotherapy and linked the repertoires to distant failure. The study sequenced about 40 blood samples from 19 patients, one before and one after SBRT per patient.

The TCR beta CDR3 region was amplified from genomic DNA by two rounds of multiplex PCR. The first PCR round used primers specific to each TRBV and TRBJ gene, with sequences filed in Chinese patent CN105087789A. Universal primers were used in the second round of PCR. The Roche High Pure PCR Template Preparation Kit was used to extract genomic DNA from frozen PBMCs. An Illumina HiSeq 3000 was used to sequence the libraries paired-end with 151 bp reads. On the study's bioinformatics: CutAdapt was used to remove raw reads lacking the multiplex PCR primer sequences. PEAR was used to merge high-quality paired reads into contigs. By aligning each contig to reference sequences, MiXCR assigned the TRB V, D and J gene segments to that contig. CDR3 sequences were clustered by base quality and sequence similarity to remove sequencing errors. Diversity was calculated as Shannon entropy divided by the natural log of the number of productive TCR sequences. Clonality was computed as one minus the ratio of Shannon entropy to the natural log of the number of unique clonotypes. Progression-free survival cut-offs for repertoire metrics were chosen using the Youden index of ROC curves, with analyses run in R 3.5.3. Starting from the raw public reads, TCRdb applied fastp trimming at Q25, assembled clones with MiXCR and retained in-frame beta chains. Rows with one shared CDR3 protein collapse into an entry with the most common genes and DNA. Here the V and J calls rest on TCRdb's processing, not on the authors' analysis. The sample table records fewer than 40,000 distinct CDR3 sequences; about 32% of these occur just once. The ten largest clones represent 25% to 30% of the sample.

The CDR3 numbers 19 residues from cysteine through phenylalanine. Only the CDR3 portion is preserved as DNA: 57 bases, with reading frame beginning at the first base. V and J are truncated by 2 bases and 0 bases respectively, leaving an intervening sequence of 21 bases. As encoded in the germline V gene, CDR1 is SGDLS while CDR2 is YYNGEE. There are many counts of this clonotype. Its antigen remains undetermined. Within one base of it there is no much larger clone, and no base qualities were kept. No patient had a history of other malignancies or prior chemotherapy or radiotherapy, and all had node-negative disease on CT and PET/CT. At each of the two time points, six milliliters of peripheral venous blood were collected into EDTA tubes. PBMCs were isolated by Ficoll-Paque Plus density-gradient centrifugation. Samples were stored at -80°C immediately after collection until analysis. What the research found in general, with its limitations: Differences in TRBV and TRBJ usage frequencies by metastasis status were reportedly observed in two V genes at baseline and in several V and two J genes after SBRT. After SBRT, the number of unique TCR clones decreased (median roughly 9,500 before versus 6,000 to 7,500 after; Wilcoxon paired P=0.011). None of the reported P values were adjusted for multiple comparisons. Post-SBRT Shannon entropy and its change from baseline were lower in patients who developed distant metastases; baseline Shannon entropy was not associated with metastases. No determination of tumor specificity was made for expanded TCR clones. The small cohort and short follow-up limited the study, so independent validation of the findings is needed.

The sequence was obtained from a donor aged 50 or older with non-small cell lung cancer. Sequencing used PBMCs, obtained before or after stereotactic body radiation therapy (not recorded which). The chain is made from TRBV9 and TRBJ1-5; a tentative D call is TRBD1 (5 bases match). CDR3 loop: CASSVPPRDGLYSNQPQHF. At the DNA level, the sequence is TGTGCCAGCAGCGTTCCCCCCCGGGACGGACTCTATAGCAATCAGCCCCAGCATTTT.